This T cell receptor beta chain emerged from a study of cytomegalovirus exposure and HLA in healthy donors. CDR3 length: 18 amino acids. Germline CDR1 and CDR2: MNHEY and SMNVEV (reference sequence). The ends lost 6 bases at V and 10 bases at J; junction bases unmatched: 19. Vbeta (60) and Jbeta (13) primers were used in the PCR. Produced via immunoSEQ multiplex PCR; TCRdb's table is partial and in-frame only. Its table records roughly 50,000 clones. The specimen was PBMCs. The source is an older woman in good health and CMV-seropositive. The chain recombines TRBV27 with TRBJ1-4, with TRBD1 identical over 11 bases. The CDR3 loop reads CASRLTGTGGGHVGKLFF. CDR3 bases: TGTGCCAGCAGATTAACCGGGACAGGGGGAGGTCATGTAGGAAAACTGTTTTTT.